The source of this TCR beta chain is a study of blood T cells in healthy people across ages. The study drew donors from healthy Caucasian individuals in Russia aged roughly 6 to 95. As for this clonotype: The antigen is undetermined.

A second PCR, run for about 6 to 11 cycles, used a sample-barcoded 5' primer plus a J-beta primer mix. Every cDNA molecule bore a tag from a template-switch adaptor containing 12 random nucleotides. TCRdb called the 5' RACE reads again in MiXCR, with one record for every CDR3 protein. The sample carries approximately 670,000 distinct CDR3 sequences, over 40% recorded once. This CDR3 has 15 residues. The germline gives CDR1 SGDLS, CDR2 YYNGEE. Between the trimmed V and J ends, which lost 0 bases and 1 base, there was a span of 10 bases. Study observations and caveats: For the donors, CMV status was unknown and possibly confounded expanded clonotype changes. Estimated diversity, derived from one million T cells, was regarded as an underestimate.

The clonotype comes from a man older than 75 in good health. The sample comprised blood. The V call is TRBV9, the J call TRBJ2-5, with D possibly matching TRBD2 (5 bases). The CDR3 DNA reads TGTGCCAGCAGCGTAGCGGGAAACCTCCAAGAGACCCAGTACTTC. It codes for CASSVAGNLQETQYF.